The next 19 T cell receptor beta chains were all read from a single sample in a study of cytomegalovirus exposure and HLA in healthy donors. PCR amplification relied on 60 Vbeta primers (plus 13 Jbeta primers). This table comes from immunoSEQ multiplex PCR, and its TCRdb copy is limited to in-frame clones, with some not included. The sample holds about 52,000 clones. The sample consisted of PBMCs. The origin of the receptors is a woman aged 60 to 75 in good health and CMV-seropositive.

The J gene is TRBJ1-6, the V gene TRBV5-5; D is uncertain. The ends were cut back, 4 bases at V and 7 bases at J, with 12 bases in the middle. There are 14 residues in the CDR3. Per the germline V gene, CDR1 is SGHKS and CDR2 is YYEKEE (reference sequence). The CDR3 is CASSRVGNNSPLHF. In nucleotides, the CDR3 is TGTGCCAGCAGCCGGGTGGGTAACAATTCACCCCTCCACTTT.

This chain links TRBV2 with TRBJ2-7; D not certain. V lost 10 bases and J lost 3, with 13 bases in between. There are 12 residues in the CDR3. CDR1 and CDR2 (germline): SNHLY, FYNNEI. The CDR3 nucleotides read TGTGCCACCTCACAACCCAACTACGAGCAGTACTTC. It encodes CATSQPNYEQYF.

The V gene is TRBV28, the J gene TRBJ1-1, with no clear D. Germline CDR1 MDHEN, CDR2 SYDVKM. The CDR3 contains 10 residues. Trimming took 8 bases from V and 5 from J, leaving 6 bases between them. CDR3 in amino acids: CASGRTEAFF. The CDR3, as DNA: TGTGCCAGCGGGAGAACTGAAGCTTTCTTT.

The chain employs TRBV14 and TRBJ2-6; the match to TRBD2 covers 7 bases. Per germline, CDR1 SGHDN and CDR2 FVKESK. Trimming cost V 4 bases and J 4 bases; bases outside gene matches: 10. This CDR3 is 17 amino acids long. The chain's CDR3 is CASSRLGEGSGANVLTF. The CDR3 nucleotides are TGTGCCAGCAGCCGGTTGGGGGAGGGTTCCGGGGCCAACGTCCTGACTTTC.

This sequence joins TRBV6-5 and TRBJ2-5; 7 bases are shared with TRBD1. CDR3 length equals 15 residues. After removal of 1 base from V and 2 bases from J, the junction contained 4 bases not matched to a gene. CDR1 and CDR2 (germline): MNHEY, SVGAGI. CDR3 region: CASSYWWDRQETQYF. CDR3 in DNA: TGTGCCAGCAGTTACTGGTGGGACAGACAAGAGACCCAGTACTTC.

The rearrangement joins TRBV7-8 to TRBJ1-1; TRBD1 agrees at 7 bases. In germline, CDR1 is SGHVS, CDR2 FQNEAQ. J gave up 5 bases and V 5 bases, and 8 bases lay outside the gene matches. The CDR3 totals 14 residues. DNA of the CDR3: TGTGCCAGCAGCCCCACAGGGGCCGGGACTGAAGCTTTCTTT. Protein: CASSPTGAGTEAFF.

The chain couples TRBV10-3 to TRBJ2-2, with 10 bases that match TRBD1. V shed 10 bases and J 3 bases; nucleotides not matched to a gene: 2. Germline V CDR1 and CDR2: ENHRY, SYGVKD. This CDR3 contains 13 residues. The CDR3 sequence: CASGTGDTGELFF. CDR3 in DNA: TGTGCCAGCGGGACAGGGGACACCGGGGAGCTGTTTTTT.

The rearrangement uses TRBV25-1 and TRBJ2-5, with a possible D match to TRBD2 (5 bases). The CDR3 loop spans 14 amino acids. Trimming took off 1 base at V and 3 bases at J, with 9 bases between the two ends. CDR1 is MGHDK and CDR2 is SYGVNS in the germline V gene. The CDR3 DNA follows: TGTGCCAGCAGTGAATTCGGGGAGAAAGAGACCCAGTACTTC. This gives the protein CASSEFGEKETQYF.

The chain employs TRBV6-1 and TRBJ1-1; 9 bases fit TRBD1. From germline, CDR1 is MNHNS and CDR2 SASEGT. The CDR3 contains 13 residues. V lost 8 bases, J lost 0 bases, and 1 base stayed unmatched. The CDR3 spells CASDRGMNTEAFF. The CDR3 coding sequence is TGTGCCAGCGACAGGGGGATGAACACTGAAGCTTTCTTT.

Frequency places this clone as medium-sized. This chain joins TRBV19 and TRBJ2-2, with D tentatively TRBD1 (5 bases). V was pared by 8 bases and J by 1 base, with 8 bases between. The CDR3 loop spans 13 amino acids. Germline CDR1 and CDR2: LNHDA and SQIVND (reference sequence). The chain's CDR3 is CASFGQNTGELFF. The CDR3 region has the DNA TGTGCCAGTTTTGGACAGAACACCGGGGAGCTGTTTTTT.

The gene calls are TRBV28 and TRBJ2-2, with 8 bases identical to TRBD2. CDR1 and CDR2 (germline): MDHEN, SYDVKM. The junction had 6 bases not matched to a gene; V was cut back by 8 bases and J by 1 base. This CDR3 spans 15 amino acids. The CDR3 loop is CASLGGAENTGELFF. The CDR3 DNA sequence: TGTGCCAGCCTCGGGGGGGCCGAGAACACCGGGGAGCTGTTTTTT.

The chain couples TRBV6-4 to TRBJ1-4; TRBD1 might be the D (6 bases). Germline V CDR1 and CDR2: MRHNA, SNTAGT. V was clipped by 0 bases and J by 4 bases, with 15 bases between them. The CDR3 length is 17 residues. The CDR3 DNA follows: TGTGCCAGCAGTGACTCGACGGCAGCCAGGGGTAATGAAAAACTGTTTTTT. It yields the protein CASSDSTAARGNEKLFF.

This CDR3 is CASSTPGGGYGYTF. CDR3 DNA sequence: TGCGCCAGCAGCACCCCCGGGGGGGGCTATGGCTACACCTTC. The chain joins TRBV4-3 to TRBJ1-2; tentatively, D is TRBD1 (5 bases). Per the germline V gene, CDR1 is LGHNA and CDR2 is YSLEER. The V and J ends lost 5 bases and 4 bases respectively, with 14 bases between them. CDR3 size: 14 residues.

J is TRBJ1-1 and V is TRBV6-5, with no clear D. The CDR3 runs 13 residues. From germline, CDR1 is MNHEY and CDR2 SVGAGI. The germline V and J ends were trimmed by 6 bases and 1 base, with 9 bases remaining between them. The CDR3 is CASRREPNTEAFF. DNA for the CDR3: TGTGCCAGCAGGCGCGAGCCGAACACTGAAGCTTTCTTT.

The rearrangement joins TRBV19 to TRBJ1-6; D is ambiguous. Germline V gene data show CDR1 as LNHDA and CDR2 as SQIVND (reference sequence). The CDR3 has 13 amino acids. V dropped 3 bases and J dropped 9 bases, with 9 bases sitting between them. The CDR3 DNA is TGTGCCAGTAGTATTCCCGGGAGTTCACCCCTCCACTTT. Translation gives CASSIPGSSPLHF.

This rearrangement joins TRBV5-1 to TRBJ2-7; 9 positions agree with TRBD1. Germline CDR1 reads SGHRS; CDR2 reads YFSETQ. V lost 4 bases to trimming and J lost 3 bases; unmatched junction nucleotides: 8. The CDR3 spans 15 residues. CDR3 sequence reads: CASSQQPGQGYEQYF. CDR3 nucleotide sequence: TGCGCCAGCAGCCAACAGCCGGGACAGGGCTACGAGCAGTACTTC.

The CDR3 region has the DNA TGTGCCAGCAGCTTGGGACAGGTCTATGGCTACACCTTC. It codes for CASSLGQVYGYTF. The genes are TRBV5-4 and TRBJ1-2; D is possibly TRBD1 (6 bases). The V gene's germline CDR1 is SGHNT and CDR2 YYREEE (reference sequence). V lost 0 bases, J lost 4 bases, and 7 bases lay in between. This CDR3 comprises 13 residues.

The V gene is TRBV13, the J gene TRBJ1-3; D not resolved. The V gene's germline CDR1 is PRHDT and CDR2 FYEKMQ (reference sequence). This CDR3 has 15 residues. The V and J ends lost 1 base and 0 bases respectively, with 7 bases between them. The CDR3 nucleotides are TGTGCCAGCAGCTTAGACTCAAGCTCTGGAAACACCATATATTTT. Protein product: CASSLDSSSGNTIYF.

The chain recombines TRBV5-6 with TRBJ1-2, with 9 bases aligning to TRBD1. Trimming took 4 bases from V and 6 from J; bases not matched to a gene: 16. CDR1 is SGHDT, CDR2 YYEEEE, per germline. This CDR3 contains 17 residues. The CDR3 reads CASSREIAPGQGNGYTF. The CDR3, as DNA: TGTGCCAGCAGCCGGGAAATCGCACCGGGACAGGGAAATGGCTACACCTTC.